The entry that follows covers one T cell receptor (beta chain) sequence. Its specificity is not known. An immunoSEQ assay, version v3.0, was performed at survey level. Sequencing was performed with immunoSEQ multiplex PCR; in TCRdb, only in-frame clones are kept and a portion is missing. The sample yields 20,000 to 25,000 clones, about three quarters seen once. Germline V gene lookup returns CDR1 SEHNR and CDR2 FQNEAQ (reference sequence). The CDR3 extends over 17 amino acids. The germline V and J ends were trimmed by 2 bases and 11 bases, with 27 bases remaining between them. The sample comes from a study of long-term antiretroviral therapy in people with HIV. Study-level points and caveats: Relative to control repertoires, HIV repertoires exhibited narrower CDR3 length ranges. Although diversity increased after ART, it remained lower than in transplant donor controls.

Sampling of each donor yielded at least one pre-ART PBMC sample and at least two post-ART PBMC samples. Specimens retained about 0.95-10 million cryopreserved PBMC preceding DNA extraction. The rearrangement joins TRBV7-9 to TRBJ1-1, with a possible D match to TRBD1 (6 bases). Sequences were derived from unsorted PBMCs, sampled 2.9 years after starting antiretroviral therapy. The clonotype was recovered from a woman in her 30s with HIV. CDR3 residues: CASSLPKTGLWAEGAFF. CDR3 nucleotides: TGTGCCAGCAGCTTACCTAAAACAGGGCTCTGGGCCGAAGGGGCTTTCTTT.